This record covers a single T cell receptor beta chain. These data come from a study of blood T cell repertoires in COVID-19. Background on the study: In each case, the material was cDNA or gDNA derived from T cells, B-cell-depleted T cells, or PBMCs.

Original processing notes: Reference gene primer amplification in the assay estimated nucleated cell counts. Sequenced by immunoSEQ multiplex PCR; TCRdb stores in-frame clones only, minus some. The D gene and trimming were derived from the DNA, and the V and J assignments and clone size from that table. The table includes 98,000 or so clones, approximately 88% detected once. This CDR3 comprises 15 residues. V lost 0 bases to trimming and J lost 1 base, with 6 bases between them. Germline loops: CDR1 MNHNY, CDR2 SVGAGI (reference sequence). The rearrangement links TRBV6-6 to TRBJ2-2; a possible D gene is TRBD2 (5 bases). Sequencing was performed on peripheral blood. The TCR originated in a man aged 55 to 70 with acute or convalescent COVID-19. The DNA for the CDR3 is TGTGCCAGCAGTTACTCGGAGGTGAACACCGGGGAGCTGTTTTTT. It yields the protein CASSYSEVNTGELFF.